This TCR beta chain was recovered during a study of regulatory T cells in long-lasting Graves disease. Study-wide context: Patients newly diagnosed with Graves' had been on antithyroid drugs for under 3 months.

Germline-derived CDR1 and CDR2 are LGHDT and YNNKEL (reference sequence). Trimming shortened V by 4 bases and J by 1 base, and 10 bases separated the two germline ends. The CDR3 runs to 14 residues. Time point denoted: newly diagnosed GD, antithyroid drugs for less than 3 months. After RNA was extracted from PBMCs, the TCR library was made from it. Study outcomes and limitations: Exclusively peripheral blood, rather than thyroid tissue, was studied.

This clonotype was seen at least ten times. Its target is unknown. Construction of the TCR beta libraries employed iRepertoire HTBI primers in conjunction with Arm-PCR of CDR3 regions. TCRdb reanalysed the multiplex PCR reads using MiXCR and keeps one entry per CDR3 protein. The table lists about 400,000 distinct CDR3 sequences, 15% of them singletons, with 22% in the top ten. This chain links TRBV3-1 with TRBJ1-1; no reliable D call. The TCR was taken from a female donor with Graves disease. Sequenced here: peripheral blood mononuclear cells (PBMCs), sampled at new diagnosis, from a patient treated with antithyroid drugs. The CDR3 is CASSPMVGNTEAFF. DNA for the CDR3: TGTGCCAGCAGCCCGATGGTCGGGAACACTGAAGCTTTCTTT.